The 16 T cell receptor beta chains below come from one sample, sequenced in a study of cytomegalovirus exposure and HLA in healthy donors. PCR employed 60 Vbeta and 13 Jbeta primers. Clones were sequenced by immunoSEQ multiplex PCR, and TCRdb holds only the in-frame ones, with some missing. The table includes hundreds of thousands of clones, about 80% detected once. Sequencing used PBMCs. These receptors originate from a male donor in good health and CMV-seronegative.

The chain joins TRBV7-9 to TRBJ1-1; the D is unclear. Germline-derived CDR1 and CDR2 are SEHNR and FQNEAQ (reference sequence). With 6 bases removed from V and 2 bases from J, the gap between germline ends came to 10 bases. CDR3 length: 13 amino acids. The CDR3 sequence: CASRAPGNTEAFF. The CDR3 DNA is TGTGCCAGCAGAGCCCCAGGAAACACTGAAGCTTTCTTT.

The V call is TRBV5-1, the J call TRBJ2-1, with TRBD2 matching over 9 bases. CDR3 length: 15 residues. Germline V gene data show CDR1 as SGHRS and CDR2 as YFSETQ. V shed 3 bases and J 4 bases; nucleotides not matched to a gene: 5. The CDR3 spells CASSSLSGSYNEQFF. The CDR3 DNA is TGCGCCAGCAGCTCCCTTAGCGGGAGTTACAATGAGCAGTTCTTC.

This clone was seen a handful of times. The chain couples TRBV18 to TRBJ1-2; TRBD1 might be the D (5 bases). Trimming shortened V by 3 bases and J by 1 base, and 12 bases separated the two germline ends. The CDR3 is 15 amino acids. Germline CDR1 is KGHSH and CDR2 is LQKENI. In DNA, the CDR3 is TGTGCCAGCTCACCCCAAGGGGTCGGTAACTATGGCTACACCTTC. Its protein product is CASSPQGVGNYGYTF.

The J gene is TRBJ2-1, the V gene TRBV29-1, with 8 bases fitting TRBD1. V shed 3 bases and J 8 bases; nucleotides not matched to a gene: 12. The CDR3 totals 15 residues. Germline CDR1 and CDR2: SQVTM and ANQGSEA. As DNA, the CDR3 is TGCAGCGTTGACCTGGACAGGGTGAGCACCGATGAGCAGTTCTTC. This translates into CSVDLDRVSTDEQFF.

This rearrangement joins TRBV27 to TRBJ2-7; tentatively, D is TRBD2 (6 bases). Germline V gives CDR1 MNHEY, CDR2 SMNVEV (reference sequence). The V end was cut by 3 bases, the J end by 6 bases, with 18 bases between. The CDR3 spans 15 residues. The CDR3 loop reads CASSFSAGSSREQYF. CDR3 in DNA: TGTGCCAGCAGTTTTTCAGCGGGCAGCTCTCGCGAGCAGTACTTC.

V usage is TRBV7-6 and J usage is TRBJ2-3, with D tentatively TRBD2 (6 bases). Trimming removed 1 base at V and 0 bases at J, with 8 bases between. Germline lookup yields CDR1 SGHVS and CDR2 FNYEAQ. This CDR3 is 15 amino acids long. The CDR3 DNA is TGTGCCAGCAGCTTAGTAGCGGAGAGCACAGATACGCAGTATTTT. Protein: CASSLVAESTDTQYF.

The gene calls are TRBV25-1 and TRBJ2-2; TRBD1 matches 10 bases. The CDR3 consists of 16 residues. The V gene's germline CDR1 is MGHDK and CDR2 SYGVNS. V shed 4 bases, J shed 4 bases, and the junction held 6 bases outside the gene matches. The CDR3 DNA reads TGTGCCAGCAGTGCCCCCGGGACAGGGGCCACCGGGGAGCTGTTTTTT. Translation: CASSAPGTGATGELFF.

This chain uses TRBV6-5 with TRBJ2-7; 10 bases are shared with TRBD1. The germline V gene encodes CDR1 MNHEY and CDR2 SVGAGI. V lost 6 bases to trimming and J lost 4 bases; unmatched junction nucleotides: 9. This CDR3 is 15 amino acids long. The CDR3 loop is CASSPSDRGQYEQYF. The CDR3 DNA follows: TGTGCCAGCAGCCCTAGCGACAGGGGGCAGTACGAGCAGTACTTC.

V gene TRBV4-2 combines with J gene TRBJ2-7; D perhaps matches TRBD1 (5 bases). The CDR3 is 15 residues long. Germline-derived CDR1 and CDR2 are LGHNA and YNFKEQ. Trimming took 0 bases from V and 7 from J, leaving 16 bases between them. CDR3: CASSQDSGALEEQYF. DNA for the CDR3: TGTGCCAGCAGCCAAGACAGTGGGGCTTTGGAAGAGCAGTACTTC.

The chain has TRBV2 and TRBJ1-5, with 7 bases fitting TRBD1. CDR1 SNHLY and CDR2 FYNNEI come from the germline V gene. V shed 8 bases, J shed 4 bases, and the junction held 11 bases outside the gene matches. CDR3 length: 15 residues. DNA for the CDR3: TGTGCCAGCTCCGCAAGACAGGGAACTAATCAGCCCCAGCATTTT. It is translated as CASSARQGTNQPQHF.

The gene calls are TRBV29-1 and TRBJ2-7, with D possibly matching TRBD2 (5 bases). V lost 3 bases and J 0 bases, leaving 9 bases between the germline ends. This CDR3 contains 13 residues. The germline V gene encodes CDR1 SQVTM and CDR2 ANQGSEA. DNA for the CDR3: TGCAGCGTTGATTTTCGGGGCTCCTACGAGCAGTACTTC. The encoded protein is CSVDFRGSYEQYF.

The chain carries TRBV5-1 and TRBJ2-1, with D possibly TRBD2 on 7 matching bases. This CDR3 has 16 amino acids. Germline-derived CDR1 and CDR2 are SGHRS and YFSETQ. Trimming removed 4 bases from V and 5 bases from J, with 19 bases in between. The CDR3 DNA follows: TGCGCCAGCAGCCGGGGGGCGGCTAGCGGTGACAATGAGCAGTTCTTC. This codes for CASSRGAASGDNEQFF.

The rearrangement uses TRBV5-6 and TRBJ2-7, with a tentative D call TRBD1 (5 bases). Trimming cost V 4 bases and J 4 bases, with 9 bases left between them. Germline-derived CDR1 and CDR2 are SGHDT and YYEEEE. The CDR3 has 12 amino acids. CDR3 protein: CASSLQEYEQYF. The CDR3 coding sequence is TGTGCCAGCAGCCTACAGGAGTACGAGCAGTACTTC.

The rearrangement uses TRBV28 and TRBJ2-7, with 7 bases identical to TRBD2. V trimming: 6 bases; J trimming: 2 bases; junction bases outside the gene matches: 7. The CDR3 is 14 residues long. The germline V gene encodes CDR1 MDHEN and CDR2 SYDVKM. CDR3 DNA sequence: TGTGCCAGCAGGGCCCAGGGAGGGCCCTACGAGCAGTACTTC. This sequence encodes CASRAQGGPYEQYF.

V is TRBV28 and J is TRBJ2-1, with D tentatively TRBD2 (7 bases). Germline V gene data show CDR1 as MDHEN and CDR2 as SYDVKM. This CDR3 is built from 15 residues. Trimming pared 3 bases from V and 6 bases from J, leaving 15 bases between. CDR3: CASSLWGGSINEQFF. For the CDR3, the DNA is TGTGCCAGCAGTTTGTGGGGGGGCAGCATCAATGAGCAGTTCTTC.

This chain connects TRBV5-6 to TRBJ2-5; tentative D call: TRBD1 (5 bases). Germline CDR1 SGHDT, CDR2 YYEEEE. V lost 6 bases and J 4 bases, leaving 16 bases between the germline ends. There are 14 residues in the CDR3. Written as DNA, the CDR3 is TGTGCCAGCATGGGCAGGGTACGGCCAGAGACCCAGTACTTC. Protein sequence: CASMGRVRPETQYF.